Below, one T cell receptor (beta chain) is given with its context. Pooled together were second doses at about 4 or about 12 weeks. The assay was immunoSEQ multiplex PCR, and TCRdb's table has in-frame clones only and misses some. The repertoire has fewer than 200,000 clones, roughly nine tenths of them found once; the top ten carry about 1%. This entry comes from a study of T cell responses to AZD1222 COVID-19 vaccine. Germline assignment: CDR1 MGHRA and CDR2 YSYEKL. V was clipped by 1 base and J by 4 bases; unmatched bases: 10. The CDR3 is 18 amino acids. The receptor was isolated from an adult who received the AZD1222 COVID-19 vaccine. This chain uses TRBV4-1 with TRBJ2-6; TRBD1 matches 7 bases. This sample comprised peripheral blood, obtained 28 days after the second AZD1222 dose. The DNA for the CDR3 is TGCGCCAGCAGCCAAGGTAGACAGGGCAATAGAGGGGCCAACGTCCTGACTTTC. Encoded protein: CASSQGRQGNRGANVLTF.